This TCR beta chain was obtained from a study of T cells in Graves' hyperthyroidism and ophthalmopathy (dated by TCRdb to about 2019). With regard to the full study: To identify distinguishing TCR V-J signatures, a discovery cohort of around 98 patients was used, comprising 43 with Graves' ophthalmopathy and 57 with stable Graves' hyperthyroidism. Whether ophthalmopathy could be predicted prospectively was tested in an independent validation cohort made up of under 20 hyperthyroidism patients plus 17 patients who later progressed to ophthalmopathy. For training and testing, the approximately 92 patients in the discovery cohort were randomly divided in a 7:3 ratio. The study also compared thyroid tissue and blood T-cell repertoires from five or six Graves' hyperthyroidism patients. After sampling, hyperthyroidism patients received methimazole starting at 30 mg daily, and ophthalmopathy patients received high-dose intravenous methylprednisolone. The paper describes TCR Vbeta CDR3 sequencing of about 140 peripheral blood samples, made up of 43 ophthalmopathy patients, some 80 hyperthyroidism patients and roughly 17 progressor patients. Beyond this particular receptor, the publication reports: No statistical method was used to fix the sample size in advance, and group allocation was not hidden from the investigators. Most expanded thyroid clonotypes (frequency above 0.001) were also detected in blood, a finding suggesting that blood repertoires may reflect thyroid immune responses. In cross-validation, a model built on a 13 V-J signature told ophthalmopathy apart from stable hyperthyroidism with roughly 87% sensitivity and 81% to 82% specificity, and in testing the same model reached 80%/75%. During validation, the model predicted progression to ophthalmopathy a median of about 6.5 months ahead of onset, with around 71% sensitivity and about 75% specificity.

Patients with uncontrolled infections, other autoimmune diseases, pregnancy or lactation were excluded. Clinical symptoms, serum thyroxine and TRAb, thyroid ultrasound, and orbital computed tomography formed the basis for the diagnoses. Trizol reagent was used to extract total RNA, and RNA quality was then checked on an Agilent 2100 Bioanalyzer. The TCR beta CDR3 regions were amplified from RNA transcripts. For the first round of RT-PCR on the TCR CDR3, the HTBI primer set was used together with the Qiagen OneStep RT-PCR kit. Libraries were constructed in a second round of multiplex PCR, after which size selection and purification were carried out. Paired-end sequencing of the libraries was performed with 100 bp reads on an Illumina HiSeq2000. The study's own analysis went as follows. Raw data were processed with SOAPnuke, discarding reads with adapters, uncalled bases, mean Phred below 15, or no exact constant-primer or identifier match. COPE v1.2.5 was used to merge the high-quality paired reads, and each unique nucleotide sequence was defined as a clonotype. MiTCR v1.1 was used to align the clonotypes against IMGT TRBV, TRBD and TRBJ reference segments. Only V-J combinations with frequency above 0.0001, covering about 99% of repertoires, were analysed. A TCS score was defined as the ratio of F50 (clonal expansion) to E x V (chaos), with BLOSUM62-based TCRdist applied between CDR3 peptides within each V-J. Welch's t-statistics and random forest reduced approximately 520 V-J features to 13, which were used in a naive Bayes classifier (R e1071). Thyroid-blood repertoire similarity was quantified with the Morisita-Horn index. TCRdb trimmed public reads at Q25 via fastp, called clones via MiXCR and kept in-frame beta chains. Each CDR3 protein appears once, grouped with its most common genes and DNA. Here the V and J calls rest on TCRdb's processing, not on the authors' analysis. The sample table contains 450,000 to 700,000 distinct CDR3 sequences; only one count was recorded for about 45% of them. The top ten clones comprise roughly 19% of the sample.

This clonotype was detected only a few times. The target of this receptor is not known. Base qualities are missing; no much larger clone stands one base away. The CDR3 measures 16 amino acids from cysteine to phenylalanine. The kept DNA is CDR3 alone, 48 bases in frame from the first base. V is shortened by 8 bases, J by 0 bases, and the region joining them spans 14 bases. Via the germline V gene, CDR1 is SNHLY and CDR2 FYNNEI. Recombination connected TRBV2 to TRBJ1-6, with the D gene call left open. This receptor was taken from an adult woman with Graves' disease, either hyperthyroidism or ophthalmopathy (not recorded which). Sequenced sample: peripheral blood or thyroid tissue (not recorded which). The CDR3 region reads CASSPQVGSYNSPLHF. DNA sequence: TGTGCCAGCTCACCTCAGGTGGGCTCCTATAATTCACCCCTCCACTTT.